These 26 T cell receptor beta chains were sequenced from one sample in a study of blood T cell repertoires in COVID-19. The method was immunoSEQ multiplex PCR; TCRdb's version includes in-frame clones alone and lacks a portion of them. This sample has some 70,000 clones; 90% occur once, and the top ten carry roughly 0.53%. The sequencing sample was made of peripheral blood. Receptors originate from a man aged 45-60 years with COVID-19, enrolled during active disease.

The chain combines TRBV3-1 (or the pseudogene TRBV3-2) with TRBJ1-6; TRBD1 is a possible D gene (6 bases). Germline lookup yields CDR1 LGHDT and CDR2 YNNKEL (reference sequence). Trimming took 7 bases from V and 7 from J, leaving 17 bases between them. The CDR3 is made up of 15 amino acids. The CDR3 nucleotides read TGTGCCAGCAAGTTGGCGGGGGCCTCCAATTCACCCCTCCACTTT. Protein sequence: CASKLAGASNSPLHF.

This clone occurred a few times. The gene calls are TRBV19 and TRBJ1-1; D not resolved. This CDR3 is 16 amino acids long. V lost 5 bases and J 1 base, leaving 17 bases between the germline ends. Germline V gives CDR1 LNHDA, CDR2 SQIVND (reference sequence). The chain's CDR3 is CASSFGAGRGNTEAFF. CDR3 nucleotides: TGTGCCAGTAGTTTCGGAGCCGGGCGGGGGAACACTGAAGCTTTCTTT.

This chain joins TRBV29-1 and TRBJ1-1; 7 nucleotides match TRBD1. This CDR3 contains 12 residues. Germline V gives CDR1 SQVTM, CDR2 ANQGSEA. V was pared by 6 bases and J by 1 base, with 2 bases of the junction left unmatched. The CDR3 sequence is CSVRTGNTEAFF. The CDR3 DNA is TGCAGCGTGAGGACAGGGAACACTGAAGCTTTCTTT.

The gene calls are TRBV9 and TRBJ2-3; a possible D gene is TRBD1 (6 bases). The CDR3 spans 15 residues. Germline V CDR1 and CDR2: SGDLS, YYNGEE. Trimming took 0 bases from V and 2 from J, leaving 10 bases between them. CDR3 DNA: TGTGCCAGCAGCGTAGGGGACACCTACACAGATACGCAGTATTTT. Amino acid sequence: CASSVGDTYTDTQYF.

The rearrangement joins TRBV5-1 to TRBJ2-3; 7 bases align to TRBD2. Germline V gene sequence: CDR1 SGHRS, CDR2 YFSETQ. The CDR3 runs 15 residues. With 0 bases clipped from V and 4 bases from J, the junction kept 5 bases outside the gene matches. The CDR3 bases are TGCGCCAGCAGCTTGGGGCTAGCGGATTCAGATACGCAGTATTTT. Amino acid sequence: CASSLGLADSDTQYF.

In its sample, this clone was seen once. This chain links TRBV29-1 with TRBJ2-7; TRBD1 matches 8 bases. The CDR3 sequence is 13 residues long. The germline V gene encodes CDR1 SQVTM and CDR2 ANQGSEA. Germline trimming cut 7 bases from V and 6 bases from J; bases unmatched to any gene: 11. CDR3 residues: CSAPGQGFGEQYF. Here the CDR3 DNA reads TGCAGCGCCCCAGGACAGGGTTTTGGCGAGCAGTACTTC.

The CDR3 DNA follows: TGTGCCAGCAGCCTACCTCCAAGCGAGACCCAGTACTTC. It yields the protein CASSLPPSETQYF. This chain uses TRBV5-4 with TRBJ2-5, with D uncertain. Between the trimmed V and J ends, which lost 4 bases and 5 bases, there was a span of 12 bases. Germline V lookup: CDR1 SGHNT, CDR2 YYREEE (reference sequence). The CDR3 has 13 amino acids.

This clone has just one count. The chain employs TRBV27 and TRBJ1-5; no clear D gene. The germline V and J ends were trimmed by 6 bases and 0 bases, with 9 bases remaining between them. The CDR3 extends over 14 amino acids. Germline CDR1 and CDR2: MNHEY and SMNVEV (reference sequence). The DNA for the CDR3 is TGTGCCAGCAGCTTCCGGGATAGCAATCAGCCCCAGCATTTT. This gives the protein CASSFRDSNQPQHF.

The chain recombines TRBV2 with TRBJ1-5; no firm D call. V was trimmed by 6 bases and J by 0 bases, leaving 6 bases between them. Germline CDR1 and CDR2: SNHLY and FYNNEI. The CDR3 runs 13 residues. The CDR3 nucleotides read TGTGCCAGCAGCCGGGATAGCAATCAGCCCCAGCATTTT. This gives the protein CASSRDSNQPQHF.

The J gene is TRBJ1-1, the V gene TRBV9; tentative D call: TRBD1 (6 bases). The germline CDR1 and CDR2 sequences are SGDLS and YYNGEE. The ends were cut back, 0 bases at V and 1 base at J, with 16 bases in the middle. The CDR3 has 17 amino acids. CDR3 sequence: CASSVGIRGQSNTEAFF. Here the CDR3 DNA reads TGTGCCAGCAGCGTAGGGATCCGAGGACAGTCGAACACTGAAGCTTTCTTT.

This clone was detected a few times. DNA for the CDR3: TGTGCCAGCAGCTTGTTGCCGCAACAGGGAAGAACTGAAGCTTTCTTT. Protein product: CASSLLPQQGRTEAFF. This chain joins TRBV7-2 and TRBJ1-1, with D possibly matching TRBD1 (6 bases). The CDR3 contains 16 residues. Germline CDR1 is SGHTA and CDR2 is FQGNSA. The V end was cut by 3 bases, the J end by 5 bases, with 19 bases between.

CDR3 sequence: CASSSGAGTNEQFF. The CDR3 DNA reads as TGTGCCAGCAGCTCAGGAGCGGGGACTAATGAGCAGTTCTTC. This chain links TRBV7-9 with TRBJ2-1, with 7 nucleotides matching TRBD2. The CDR3 spans 14 residues. Germline lookup yields CDR1 SEHNR and CDR2 FQNEAQ (reference sequence). J was trimmed by 7 bases and V by 4 bases; bases with no gene match: 7. The full variable domain, its missing parts supplied by reference TRBV7-9 and TRBJ2-1, is DTGVSQNPRHKITKRGQNVTFRCDPISEHNRLYWYRQTLGQGPEFLTYFQNEAQLEKSRLLSDRFSAERPKGSFSTLEIQRTEQGDSAMYLCASSSGAGTNEQFFGPGTRLTVL.

The chain carries TRBV27 and TRBJ1-1, with D perhaps TRBD1 (5 bases). The V end was cut by 2 bases, the J end by 0 bases, with 10 bases between. The CDR3 is 15 amino acids. Per the germline V gene, CDR1 is MNHEY and CDR2 is SMNVEV (reference sequence). The CDR3 loop is CASSLSGALNTEAFF. For the CDR3, the DNA is TGTGCCAGCAGTTTAAGCGGGGCTTTGAACACTGAAGCTTTCTTT.

This chain's CDR3 is CASSGWRERAQFF. The CDR3 nucleotides read TGCGCCAGCAGCGGGTGGCGGGAGAGGGCGCAGTTCTTC. The rearrangement links TRBV4-1 to TRBJ2-1; 7 nucleotides agree with TRBD2. The CDR3 loop spans 13 amino acids. Germline V lookup: CDR1 MGHRA, CDR2 YSYEKL. V was pared by 5 bases and J by 12 bases, with 10 bases of the junction left unmatched.

This clone was observed a single time. The rearrangement joins TRBV19 to TRBJ2-7; D perhaps matches TRBD1 (5 bases). V was pared by 1 base and J by 3 bases, with 10 bases between. The CDR3 is 14 amino acids. From germline, CDR1 is LNHDA and CDR2 SQIVND (reference sequence). CDR3: CASSIGRGGYEQYF. The CDR3 region has the DNA TGTGCCAGTAGTATAGGTAGGGGCGGCTACGAGCAGTACTTC.

This chain links TRBV27 with TRBJ1-1; TRBD1 might be the D (6 bases). Per germline, CDR1 MNHEY and CDR2 SMNVEV (reference sequence). V was cut by 1 base and J by 8 bases, with 11 bases left in between. The CDR3 is made up of 13 amino acids. The CDR3 DNA reads as TGTGCCAGCAGTTTATTCGGGGGGCGGGAAGCTTTCTTT. It is translated as CASSLFGGREAFF.

V is TRBV28 and J is TRBJ1-4, with 10 bases aligning to TRBD1. CDR1 and CDR2 (germline): MDHEN, SYDVKM. CDR3 length equals 14 residues. V was pared by 6 bases and J by 7 bases, with 5 bases of the junction left unmatched. The chain's CDR3 is CASSTGTGAEKLFF. CDR3 in DNA: TGTGCCAGCAGCACCGGGACAGGGGCTGAAAAACTGTTTTTT.

The CDR3 is CAWSGEAKNTEAFF. In DNA, the CDR3 is TGTGCCTGGAGTGGGGAGGCTAAGAACACTGAAGCTTTCTTT. The chain uses TRBV30 and TRBJ1-1; D is unresolved. This CDR3 is built from 14 residues. CDR1 is GTSNPN, CDR2 SVGIG, per germline (reference sequence). V lost 1 base and J 1 base, leaving 10 bases between the germline ends.

The CDR3 region is CASSRLAGEKTQYF. DNA for the CDR3: TGTGCCAGTAGTCGACTAGCGGGAGAGAAGACCCAGTACTTC. The rearrangement joins TRBV19 to TRBJ2-5; TRBD2 agrees at 12 bases. There are 14 residues in the CDR3. The V segment lost 5 bases and the J segment 6 bases; nucleotides outside the gene matches: 4. Germline V gives CDR1 LNHDA, CDR2 SQIVND (reference sequence).

In nucleotides, the CDR3 is TGTGCCAGCAGAGACCTCAGGGGGCGCGGTTCTTCCCAGCATTTT. It yields the protein CASRDLRGRGSSQHF. The rearrangement uses TRBV6-5 and TRBJ1-5; 8 bases line up with TRBD1. Germline values: CDR1 MNHEY, CDR2 SVGAGI. The ends lost 6 bases at V and 11 bases at J; junction bases unmatched: 15. The length of the CDR3 is 15 residues.

CDR3 DNA: TGTGCCAGCTCACCCAGGGGAACCTACAATGAGCAGTTCTTC. This translates into CASSPRGTYNEQFF. The gene calls are TRBV18 and TRBJ2-1; D is possibly TRBD1 (6 bases). V gave up 3 bases and J gave up 2 bases, with 8 bases separating them. There are 14 residues in the CDR3. CDR1 KGHSH and CDR2 LQKENI come from the germline V gene.

This clone was seen only once. The V and J genes are TRBV5-1 and TRBJ2-3; 8 bases align to TRBD2. Germline V gene sequence: CDR1 SGHRS, CDR2 YFSETQ. V gave up 0 bases and J gave up 3 bases; unmatched junction bases: 6. The CDR3 covers 16 residues. Written as DNA, the CDR3 is TGCGCCAGCAGCTTGGCCACTAGCGGATATACAGATACGCAGTATTTT. Amino acids: CASSLATSGYTDTQYF.

The chain carries TRBV4-3 and TRBJ1-2, with 7 bases identical to TRBD1. V lost 0 bases to trimming and J lost 5 bases; unmatched junction nucleotides: 6. This CDR3 is 15 amino acids long. Germline CDR1 and CDR2: LGHNA and YSLEER. DNA for the CDR3: TGCGCCAGCAGCCAAGACGTGGGACAGACTTATGGCTACACCTTC. Translated, it gives CASSQDVGQTYGYTF.

This sequence joins TRBV5-6 and TRBJ2-2; TRBD2 might be the D (6 bases). Per the germline V gene, CDR1 is SGHDT and CDR2 is YYEEEE. V was shortened by 0 bases and J by 4 bases, with 7 bases between the two germline ends. This CDR3 contains 14 residues. In nucleotides, the CDR3 is TGTGCCAGCAGCTTGGGCGGGGTCACCGGGGAGCTGTTTTTT. It yields the protein CASSLGGVTGELFF.

The chain employs TRBV5-1 and TRBJ2-3; 10 positions match TRBD2. Looked up from germline, CDR1 is SGHRS and CDR2 is YFSETQ. The CDR3 contains 16 residues. Trimming cost V 4 bases and J 3 bases; bases outside gene matches: 8. In DNA, the CDR3 is TGCGCCAGCAGCGCGGCGCTAGCGGGAGTTACAGATACGCAGTATTTT. This encodes CASSAALAGVTDTQYF.

This sequence joins TRBV4-2 and TRBJ1-1, with TRBD1 as a possible D gene (5 bases). Trimming took 3 bases from V and 7 from J, leaving 15 bases between them. The CDR3 covers 14 residues. The germline gives CDR1 LGHNA, CDR2 YNFKEQ. The CDR3 coding sequence is TGTGCCAGCAGCCACCCCTTAGGGCAGGGTGAAGCTTTCTTT. Its translation: CASSHPLGQGEAFF.